This T cell receptor (beta chain) emerged from a study of T-cell memory formation after mild COVID-19. Study-wide results and limits: The main location of contracting CD4+ clones was CM and EM, and that of contracting CD8+ clones was EMRA.

With regard to this clonotype: What it binds is unknown.

The CDR3 contains 13 residues. V shed 6 bases, J shed 12 bases, and the junction held 8 bases outside the gene matches. Germline-derived CDR1 and CDR2 are SGHDN and FVKESK. The TCR alpha and TCR beta cDNA libraries, bearing sample barcodes and UMIs, were generated by 5'RACE using constant-segment primers. TCRdb itself ran the 5' RACE reads through MiXCR, one entry per CDR3 protein. Of a few hundred thousand distinct CDR3 sequences listed, about 20% are singletons. The clonotype comes from an adult woman who had mild COVID-19 (a few samples of this study predate the infection). Cell type and time point are not known. The source material was PBMCs or a T cell subset sorted from them (not recorded which). The chain is built from TRBV14 and TRBJ2-1, with 10 nucleotides matching TRBD2. The chain's CDR3 is CASSYIAGGRQFF. CDR3 nucleotide sequence: TGTGCCAGCAGTTACATAGCGGGGGGTCGGCAGTTCTTC.